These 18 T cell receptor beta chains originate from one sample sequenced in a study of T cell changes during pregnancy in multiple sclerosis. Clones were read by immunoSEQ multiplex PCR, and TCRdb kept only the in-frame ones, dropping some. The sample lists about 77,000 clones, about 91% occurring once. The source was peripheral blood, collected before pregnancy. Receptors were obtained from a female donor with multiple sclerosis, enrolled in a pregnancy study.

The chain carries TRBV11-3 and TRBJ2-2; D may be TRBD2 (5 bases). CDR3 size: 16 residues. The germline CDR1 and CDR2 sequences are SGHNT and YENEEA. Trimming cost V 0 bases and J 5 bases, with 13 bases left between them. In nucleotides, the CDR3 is TGTGCCAGCAGCTTAGAAGGGAGAGCAGAGACCGGGGAGCTGTTTTTT. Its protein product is CASSLEGRAETGELFF.

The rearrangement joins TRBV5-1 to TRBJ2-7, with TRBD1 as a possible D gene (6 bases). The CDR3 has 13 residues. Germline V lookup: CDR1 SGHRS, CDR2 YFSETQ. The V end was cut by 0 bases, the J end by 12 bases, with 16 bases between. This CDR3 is CASSLAPRGLPYF. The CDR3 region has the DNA TGCGCCAGCAGCTTGGCCCCAAGGGGGTTACCGTACTTC.

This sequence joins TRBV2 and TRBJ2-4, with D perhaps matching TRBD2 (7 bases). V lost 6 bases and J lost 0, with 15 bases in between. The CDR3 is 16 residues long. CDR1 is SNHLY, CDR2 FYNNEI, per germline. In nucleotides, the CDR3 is TGTGCCAGCAGACCTACAGGGAGGGGAGCCAAAAACATTCAGTACTTC. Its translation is CASRPTGRGAKNIQYF. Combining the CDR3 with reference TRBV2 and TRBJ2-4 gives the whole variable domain EPEVTQTPSHQVTQMGQEVILRCVPISNHLYFYWYRQILGQKVEFLVSFYNNEISEKSEIFDDQFSVERPDGSNFTLKIRSTKLEDSAMYFCASRPTGRGAKNIQYFGAGTRLSVL.

The CDR3: CASSSPSGNTEAFF. For the CDR3, the DNA is TGCGCCAGCAGCTCGCCCTCAGGGAACACTGAAGCTTTCTTT. The V gene is TRBV5-1, the J gene TRBJ1-1; D not resolved. CDR1 and CDR2 from the germline V gene are SGHRS and YFSETQ. Trimming took 3 bases from V and 1 from J, leaving 10 bases between them. This CDR3 spans 14 amino acids.

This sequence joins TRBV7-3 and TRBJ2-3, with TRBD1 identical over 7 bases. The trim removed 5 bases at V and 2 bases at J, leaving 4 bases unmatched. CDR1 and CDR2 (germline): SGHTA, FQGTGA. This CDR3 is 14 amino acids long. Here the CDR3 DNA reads TGTGCCAGCAGCCACAGGGGTCTCACAGATACGCAGTATTTT. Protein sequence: CASSHRGLTDTQYF.

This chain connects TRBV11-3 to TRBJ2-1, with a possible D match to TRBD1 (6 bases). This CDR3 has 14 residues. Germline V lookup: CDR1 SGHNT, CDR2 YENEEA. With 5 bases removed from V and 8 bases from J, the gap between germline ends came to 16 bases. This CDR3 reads CASSTSSTGHEQFF. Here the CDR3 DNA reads TGTGCCAGCAGCACAAGCAGCACAGGGCATGAGCAGTTCTTC.

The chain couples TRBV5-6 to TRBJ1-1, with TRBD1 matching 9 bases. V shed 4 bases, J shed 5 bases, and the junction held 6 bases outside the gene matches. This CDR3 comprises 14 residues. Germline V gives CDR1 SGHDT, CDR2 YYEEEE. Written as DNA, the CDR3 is TGTGCCAGCAGCGATGAGACAGGGGGGACTGAAGCTTTCTTT. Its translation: CASSDETGGTEAFF.

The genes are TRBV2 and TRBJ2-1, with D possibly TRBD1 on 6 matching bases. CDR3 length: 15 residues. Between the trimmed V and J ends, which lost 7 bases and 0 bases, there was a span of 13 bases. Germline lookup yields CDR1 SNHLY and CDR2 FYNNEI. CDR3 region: CASKSMTGSYNEQFF. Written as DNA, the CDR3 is TGTGCCAGCAAAAGTATGACAGGCTCCTACAATGAGCAGTTCTTC.

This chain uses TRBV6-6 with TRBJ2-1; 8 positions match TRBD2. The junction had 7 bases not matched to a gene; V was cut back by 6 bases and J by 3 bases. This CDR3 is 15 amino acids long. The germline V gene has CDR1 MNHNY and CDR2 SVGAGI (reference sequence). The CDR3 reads CASSQPGGSYNEQFF. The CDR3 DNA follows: TGTGCCAGCAGCCAACCGGGGGGGAGCTACAATGAGCAGTTCTTC.

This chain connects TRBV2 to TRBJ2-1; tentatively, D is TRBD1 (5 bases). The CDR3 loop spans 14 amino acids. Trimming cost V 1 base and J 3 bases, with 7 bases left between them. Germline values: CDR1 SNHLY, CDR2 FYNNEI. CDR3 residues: CASSEEGLYNEQFF. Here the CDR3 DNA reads TGTGCCAGCAGTGAAGAGGGGCTCTACAATGAGCAGTTCTTC.

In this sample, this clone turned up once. CDR3 in amino acids: CAWSKYGGVTYEQYF. CDR3 in DNA: TGTGCCTGGAGTAAATACGGGGGGGTCACCTACGAGCAGTACTTC. The chain employs TRBV30 and TRBJ2-7; 8 bases align to TRBD2. V shed 2 bases, J shed 2 bases, and the junction held 8 bases outside the gene matches. Germline loops: CDR1 GTSNPN, CDR2 SVGIG (reference sequence). The CDR3 has 15 residues.

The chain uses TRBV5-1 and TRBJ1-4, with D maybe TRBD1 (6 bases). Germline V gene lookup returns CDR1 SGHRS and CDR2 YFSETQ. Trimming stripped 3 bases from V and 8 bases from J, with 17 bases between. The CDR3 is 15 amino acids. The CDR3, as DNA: TGCGCCAGCAGCTCACAACAGGGTTCCGCGGAAAAACTGTTTTTT. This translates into CASSSQQGSAEKLFF.

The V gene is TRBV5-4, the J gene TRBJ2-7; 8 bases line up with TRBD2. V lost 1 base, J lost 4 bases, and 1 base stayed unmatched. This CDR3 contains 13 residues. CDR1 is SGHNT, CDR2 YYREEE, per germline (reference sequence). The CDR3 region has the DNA TGTGCCAGCAGCTTGCAGCGGGGGTACGAGCAGTACTTC. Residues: CASSLQRGYEQYF.

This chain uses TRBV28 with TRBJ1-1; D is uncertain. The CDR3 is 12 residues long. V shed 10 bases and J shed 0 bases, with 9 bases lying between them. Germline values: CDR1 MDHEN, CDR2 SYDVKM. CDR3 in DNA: TGTGCCACCAATGGAGTGAACACTGAAGCTTTCTTT. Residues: CATNGVNTEAFF.

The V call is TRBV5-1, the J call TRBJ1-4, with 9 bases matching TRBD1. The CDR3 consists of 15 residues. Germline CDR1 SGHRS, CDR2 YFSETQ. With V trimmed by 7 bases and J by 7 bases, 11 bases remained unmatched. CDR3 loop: CASAGTGTRGEKLFF. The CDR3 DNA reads TGCGCCAGCGCCGGGACAGGGACACGGGGTGAAAAACTGTTTTTT. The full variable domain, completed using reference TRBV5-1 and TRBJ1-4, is KAGVTQTPRYLIKTRGQQVTLSCSPISGHRSVSWYQQTPGQGLQFLFEYFSETQRNKGNFPGRFSGRQFSNSRSEMNVSTLELGDSALYLCASAGTGTRGEKLFFGSGTQLSVL.

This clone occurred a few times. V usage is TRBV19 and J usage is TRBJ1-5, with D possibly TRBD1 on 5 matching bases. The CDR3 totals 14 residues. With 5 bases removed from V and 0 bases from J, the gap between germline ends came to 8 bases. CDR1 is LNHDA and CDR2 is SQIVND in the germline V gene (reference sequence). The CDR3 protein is CASSQTVSNQPQHF. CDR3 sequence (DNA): TGTGCCAGTAGTCAGACAGTTAGCAATCAGCCCCAGCATTTT.

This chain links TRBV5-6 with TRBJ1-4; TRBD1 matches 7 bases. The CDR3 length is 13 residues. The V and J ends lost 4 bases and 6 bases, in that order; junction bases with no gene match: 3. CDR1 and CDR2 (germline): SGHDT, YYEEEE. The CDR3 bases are TGTGCCAGCAGCCCTGACAGGGATGAAAAACTGTTTTTT. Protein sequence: CASSPDRDEKLFF.

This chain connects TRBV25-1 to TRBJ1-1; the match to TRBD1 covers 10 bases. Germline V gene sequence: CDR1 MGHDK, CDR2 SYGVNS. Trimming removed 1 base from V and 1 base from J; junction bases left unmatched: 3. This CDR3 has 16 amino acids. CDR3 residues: CASSELGDRGNTEAFF. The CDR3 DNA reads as TGTGCCAGCAGTGAATTGGGGGACAGGGGGAACACTGAAGCTTTCTTT.